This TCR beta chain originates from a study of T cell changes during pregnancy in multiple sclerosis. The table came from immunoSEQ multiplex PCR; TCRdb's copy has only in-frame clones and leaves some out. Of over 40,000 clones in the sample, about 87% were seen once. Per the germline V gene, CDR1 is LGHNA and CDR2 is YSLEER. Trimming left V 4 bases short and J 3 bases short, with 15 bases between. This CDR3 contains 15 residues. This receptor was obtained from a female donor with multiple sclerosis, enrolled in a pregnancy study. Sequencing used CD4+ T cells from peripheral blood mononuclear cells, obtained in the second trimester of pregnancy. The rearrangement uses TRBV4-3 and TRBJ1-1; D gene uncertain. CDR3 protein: CASSLDAGADTEAFF. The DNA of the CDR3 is TGCGCCAGCAGCCTAGACGCGGGAGCGGACACTGAAGCTTTCTTT.